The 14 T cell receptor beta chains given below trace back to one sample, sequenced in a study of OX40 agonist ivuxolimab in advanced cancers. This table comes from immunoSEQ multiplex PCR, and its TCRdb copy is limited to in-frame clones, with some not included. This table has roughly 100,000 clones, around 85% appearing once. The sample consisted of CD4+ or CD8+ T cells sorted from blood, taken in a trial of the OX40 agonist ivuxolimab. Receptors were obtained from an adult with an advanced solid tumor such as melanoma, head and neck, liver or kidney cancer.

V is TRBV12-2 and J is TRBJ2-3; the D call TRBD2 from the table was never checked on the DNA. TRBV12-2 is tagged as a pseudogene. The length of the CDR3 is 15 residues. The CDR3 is CASLFGRTSTDTQYF. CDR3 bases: TGTGCAAGTCTCTTCGGGAGGACAAGCACAGATACGCAGTATTTT.

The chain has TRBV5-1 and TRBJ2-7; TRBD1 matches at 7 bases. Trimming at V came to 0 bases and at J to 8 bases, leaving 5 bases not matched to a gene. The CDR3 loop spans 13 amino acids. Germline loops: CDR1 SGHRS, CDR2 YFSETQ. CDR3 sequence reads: CASSLGDRDKQYF. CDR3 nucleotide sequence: TGCGCCAGCAGCTTGGGAGACAGGGACAAGCAGTACTTC.

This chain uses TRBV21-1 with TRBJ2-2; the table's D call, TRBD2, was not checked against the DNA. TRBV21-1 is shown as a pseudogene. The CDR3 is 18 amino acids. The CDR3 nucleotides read TGTGCCAGCAGCATACCCCGGTACGGTAGCCAAGACCCCGGGGAGCTGTTTTTT. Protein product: CASSIPRYGSQDPGELFF.

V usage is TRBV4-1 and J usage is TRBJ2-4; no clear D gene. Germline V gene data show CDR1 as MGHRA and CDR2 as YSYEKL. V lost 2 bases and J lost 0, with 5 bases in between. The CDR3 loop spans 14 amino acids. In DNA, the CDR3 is TGCGCCAGCAGCCAACCGGTAGCCAAAAACATTCAGTACTTC. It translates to CASSQPVAKNIQYF.

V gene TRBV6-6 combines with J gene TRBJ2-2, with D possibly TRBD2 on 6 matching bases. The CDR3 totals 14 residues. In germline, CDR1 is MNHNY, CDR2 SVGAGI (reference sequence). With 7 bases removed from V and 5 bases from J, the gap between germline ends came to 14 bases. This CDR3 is CASIGGIETGELFF. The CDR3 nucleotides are TGTGCCAGCATTGGAGGGATAGAAACCGGGGAGCTGTTTTTT.

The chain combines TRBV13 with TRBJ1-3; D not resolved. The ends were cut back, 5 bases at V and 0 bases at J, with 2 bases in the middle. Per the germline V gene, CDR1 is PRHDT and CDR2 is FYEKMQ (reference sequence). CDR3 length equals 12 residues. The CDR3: CASSTSGNTIYF. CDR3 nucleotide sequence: TGTGCCAGCAGCACCTCTGGAAACACCATATATTTT.

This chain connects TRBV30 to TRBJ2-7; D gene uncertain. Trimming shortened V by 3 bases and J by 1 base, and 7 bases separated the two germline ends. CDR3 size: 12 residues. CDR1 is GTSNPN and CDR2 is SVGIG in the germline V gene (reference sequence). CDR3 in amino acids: CAWRVTSYEQYF. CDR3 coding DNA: TGTGCCTGGAGAGTAACGTCCTACGAGCAGTACTTC.

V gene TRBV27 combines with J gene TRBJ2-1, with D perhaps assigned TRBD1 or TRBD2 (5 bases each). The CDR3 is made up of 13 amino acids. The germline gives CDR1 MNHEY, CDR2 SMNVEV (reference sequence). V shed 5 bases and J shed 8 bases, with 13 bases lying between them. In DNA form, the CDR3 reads TGTGCCAGCAGTAGGGACGGTGAGCATGAGCAGTTCTTC. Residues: CASSRDGEHEQFF.

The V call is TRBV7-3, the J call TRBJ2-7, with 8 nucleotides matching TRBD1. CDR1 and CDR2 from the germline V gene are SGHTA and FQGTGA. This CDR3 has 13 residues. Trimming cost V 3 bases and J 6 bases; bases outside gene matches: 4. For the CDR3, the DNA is TGTGCCAGCAGCTTGACAGGGGATTTCGAGCAGTACTTC. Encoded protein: CASSLTGDFEQYF.

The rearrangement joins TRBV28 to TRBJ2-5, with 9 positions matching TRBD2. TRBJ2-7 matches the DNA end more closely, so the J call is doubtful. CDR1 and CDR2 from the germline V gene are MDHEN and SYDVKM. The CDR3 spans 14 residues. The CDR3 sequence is CASISSGASYEQYF. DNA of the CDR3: TGTGCCAGCATCTCTAGCGGGGCCTCCTACGAGCAGTACTTC.

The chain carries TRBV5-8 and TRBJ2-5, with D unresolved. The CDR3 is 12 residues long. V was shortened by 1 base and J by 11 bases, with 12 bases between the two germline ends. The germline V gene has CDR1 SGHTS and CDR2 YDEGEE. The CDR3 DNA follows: TGTGCCAGCAGCTTGACTGGTAAAGAGCAGTACTTC. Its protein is CASSLTGKEQYF. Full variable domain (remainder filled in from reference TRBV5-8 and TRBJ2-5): EAGVTQSPTHLIKTRGQQATLRCSPISGHTSVYWYQQALGLGLQFLLWYDEGEERNRGNFPPRFSGRQFPNYSSELNVNALELEDSALYLCASSLTGKEQYFGPGTRLLVL.

CDR3 in amino acids: CASSLNGRSDTQYF. The CDR3 DNA follows: TGTGCCAGCAGTTTAAATGGGCGGTCAGATACGCAGTATTTT. This chain links TRBV27 with TRBJ2-3; D ambiguous. This CDR3 is 14 amino acids long. Germline CDR1 is MNHEY and CDR2 is SMNVEV (reference sequence). V dropped 2 bases and J dropped 4 bases, with 10 bases sitting between them.

The DNA of the CDR3 is TGTGCCAGTAGTATTGGCAATGAGCAGTTCTTC. This codes for CASSIGNEQFF. This sequence joins TRBV19 and TRBJ2-1, with D uncertain. Germline CDR1 is LNHDA and CDR2 is SQIVND (reference sequence). Trimming removed 3 bases at V and 6 bases at J, with 3 bases between. The CDR3 covers 11 residues.

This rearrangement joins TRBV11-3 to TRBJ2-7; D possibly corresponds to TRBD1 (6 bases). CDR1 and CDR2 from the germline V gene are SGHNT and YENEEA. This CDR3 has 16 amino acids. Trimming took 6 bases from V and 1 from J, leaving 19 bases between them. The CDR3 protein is CASSFNGQKGSYEQYF. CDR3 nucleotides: TGTGCCAGCAGTTTCAACGGACAGAAAGGGTCCTACGAGCAGTACTTC.